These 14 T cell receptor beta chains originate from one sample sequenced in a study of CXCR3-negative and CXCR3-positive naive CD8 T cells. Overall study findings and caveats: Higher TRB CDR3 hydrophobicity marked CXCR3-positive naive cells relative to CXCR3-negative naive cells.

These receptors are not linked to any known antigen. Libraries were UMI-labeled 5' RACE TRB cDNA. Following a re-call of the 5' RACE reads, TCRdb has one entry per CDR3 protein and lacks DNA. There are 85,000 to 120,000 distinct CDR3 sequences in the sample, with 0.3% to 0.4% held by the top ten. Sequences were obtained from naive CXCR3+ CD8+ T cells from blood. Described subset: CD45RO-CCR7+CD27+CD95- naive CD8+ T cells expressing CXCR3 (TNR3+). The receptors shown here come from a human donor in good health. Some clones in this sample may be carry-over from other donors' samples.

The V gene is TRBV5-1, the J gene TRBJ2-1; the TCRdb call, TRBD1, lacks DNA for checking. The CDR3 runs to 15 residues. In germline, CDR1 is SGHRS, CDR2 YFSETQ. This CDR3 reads CASSSLRGRGNEQFF.

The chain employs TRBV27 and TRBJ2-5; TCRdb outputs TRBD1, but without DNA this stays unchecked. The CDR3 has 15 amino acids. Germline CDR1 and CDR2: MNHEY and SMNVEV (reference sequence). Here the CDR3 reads CASSPGTRDQETQYF.

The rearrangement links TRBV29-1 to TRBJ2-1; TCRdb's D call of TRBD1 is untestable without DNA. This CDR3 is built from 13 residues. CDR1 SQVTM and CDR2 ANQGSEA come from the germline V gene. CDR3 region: CSVRGTGGNEQFF.

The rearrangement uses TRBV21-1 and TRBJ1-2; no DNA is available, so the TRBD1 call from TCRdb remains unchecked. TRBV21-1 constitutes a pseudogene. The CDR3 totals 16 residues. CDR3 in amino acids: CASSKVSLGAHYGYTF.

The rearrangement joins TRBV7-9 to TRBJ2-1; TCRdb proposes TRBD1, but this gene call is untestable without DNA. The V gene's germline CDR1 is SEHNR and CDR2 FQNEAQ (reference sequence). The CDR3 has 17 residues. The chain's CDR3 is CASSPPRSGTVHNEQFF.

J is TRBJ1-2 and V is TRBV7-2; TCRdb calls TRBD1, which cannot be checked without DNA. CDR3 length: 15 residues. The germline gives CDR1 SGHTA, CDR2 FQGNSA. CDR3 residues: CASSYSGGAIGGYTF.

The chain's CDR3 is CSARDGWGFTDTQYF. The chain employs TRBV20-1 and TRBJ2-3; TCRdb's D call of TRBD2 is untestable without DNA. Looked up from germline, CDR1 is DFQATT and CDR2 is SNEGSKA (reference sequence). The CDR3 length is 15 residues.

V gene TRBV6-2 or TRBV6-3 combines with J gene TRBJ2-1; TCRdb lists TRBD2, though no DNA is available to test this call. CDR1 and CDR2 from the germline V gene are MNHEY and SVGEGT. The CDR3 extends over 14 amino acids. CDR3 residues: CASSTSATYNEQFF.

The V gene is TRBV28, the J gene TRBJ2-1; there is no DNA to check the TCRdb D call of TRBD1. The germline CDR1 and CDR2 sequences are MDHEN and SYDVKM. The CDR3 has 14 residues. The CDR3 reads CASSFLGARNEQFF.

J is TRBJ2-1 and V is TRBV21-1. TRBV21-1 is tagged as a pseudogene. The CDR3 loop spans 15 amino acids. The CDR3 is CASSAQTKDYNEQFF.

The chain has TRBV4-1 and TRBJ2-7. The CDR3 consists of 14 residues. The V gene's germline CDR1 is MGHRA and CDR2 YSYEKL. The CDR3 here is CASSQVQDTYEQYF.

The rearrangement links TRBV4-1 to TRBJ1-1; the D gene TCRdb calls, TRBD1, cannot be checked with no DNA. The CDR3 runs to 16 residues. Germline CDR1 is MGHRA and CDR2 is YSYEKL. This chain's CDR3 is CASSQDTGGRGTEAFF.

The CDR3 region is CASSESPYNEQFF. The chain joins TRBV25-1 to TRBJ2-1. The CDR3 consists of 13 residues. CDR1 MGHDK and CDR2 SYGVNS come from the germline V gene.

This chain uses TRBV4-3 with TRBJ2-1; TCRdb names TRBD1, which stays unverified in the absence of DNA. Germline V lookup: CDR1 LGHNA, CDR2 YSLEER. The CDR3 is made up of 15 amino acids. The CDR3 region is CASSQDRVGNNEQFF.